What follows is one T cell receptor (beta chain) and its context. Its antigen is still unknown. The sample belongs to a study of PD-L1 blockade in urothelial cancer. The study, taken as a whole, reports: At 3 weeks on treatment, tumor-associated clones expanded more with durable benefit.

TCRdb keeps only in-frame clones here, not all; method: immunoSEQ multiplex PCR. The data hold 45,000 to 50,000 clones, with approximately 78% observed a single time. The time point here: pretreatment peripheral blood. Germline trimming cut 9 bases from V and 5 bases from J; bases unmatched to any gene: 15. Germline V CDR1 and CDR2: LNHDA, SQIVND (reference sequence). The CDR3 covers 15 residues. Here the sequenced sample was PBMCs, taken around atezolizumab (anti-PD-L1) treatment. This receptor was obtained from a man aged 50-60 years with urothelial cancer. The chain joins TRBV19 to TRBJ1-1; 7 bases are shared with TRBD1. The CDR3 loop reads CASRTGSSRWTEAFF. CDR3 nucleotides: TGTGCCAGCCGGACAGGTTCTTCGAGATGGACTGAAGCTTTCTTT.